This passage covers 10 T cell receptor beta chains from one sample sequenced in a study of cytomegalovirus exposure and HLA in healthy donors. The PCR made use of 60 Vbeta and 13 Jbeta primers. The repertoire was sequenced with immunoSEQ multiplex PCR; TCRdb's copy has only in-frame clones and lacks some. The repertoire holds some 130,000 clones, 80% seen once, with around 3% in the top ten. Source material: PBMCs. These receptors all come from a male donor in good health and CMV-seronegative.

The CDR3 here is CASARDPQGYIDVNYGYTF. DNA for the CDR3: TGCGCCAGCGCCAGAGACCCACAGGGGTATATAGACGTTAACTATGGCTACACCTTC. V usage is TRBV5-1 and J usage is TRBJ1-2; 7 nucleotides match TRBD1. The CDR3 contains 19 residues. V lost 7 bases, J lost 1 base, and 22 bases stayed unmatched. Germline assignment: CDR1 SGHRS and CDR2 YFSETQ.

As concerns this clone: One junction end disagrees with the germline gene, perhaps due to a read error. The chain uses TRBV7-6 and TRBJ2-7; D possibly corresponds to TRBD2 (5 bases). CDR1 is SGHVS and CDR2 is FNYEAQ in the germline V gene. The CDR3 loop spans 13 amino acids. CDR3 loop: CANSLGRGYEQYF. The CDR3 coding sequence is TGTGCCAACAGCTTAGGGAGAGGCTACGAGCAGTACTTC.

This clone was recorded only once. This rearrangement joins TRBV5-1 to TRBJ1-4, with D possibly being TRBD1 (5 bases). V gave up 6 bases and J gave up 7 bases, with 13 bases separating them. The CDR3 totals 13 residues. The V gene's germline CDR1 is SGHRS and CDR2 YFSETQ. As DNA, the CDR3 is TGCGCCAGCAACACGGGGGAAGGTGAAAAACTGTTTTTT. Protein: CASNTGEGEKLFF.

The chain combines TRBV28 with TRBJ2-1; the match to TRBD2 covers 14 bases. This CDR3 is 17 amino acids long. After removal of 4 bases from V and 5 bases from J, the junction contained 7 bases not matched to a gene. Germline CDR1 reads MDHEN; CDR2 reads SYDVKM. The CDR3 spells CASSYSEGLAGDNEQFF. The CDR3 DNA reads TGTGCCAGCAGTTACTCGGAGGGACTAGCGGGGGACAATGAGCAGTTCTTC.

The genes are TRBV10-1 and TRBJ1-2; D call uncertain. The CDR3 sequence is 13 residues long. From germline, CDR1 is WNHNN and CDR2 SYGVQD (reference sequence). The V end was cut by 0 bases, the J end by 11 bases, with 13 bases between. CDR3 region: CASSESRGREYTF. The CDR3, as DNA: TGCGCCAGCAGTGAGTCCCGGGGTCGAGAATACACCTTC.

The J gene is TRBJ1-5, the V gene TRBV30, with D uncertain. V lost 0 bases and J 4 bases, leaving 7 bases between the germline ends. Germline CDR1 is GTSNPN and CDR2 is SVGIG (reference sequence). The CDR3 contains 13 residues. CDR3 sequence (DNA): TGTGCCTGGAGTGTACTCCGAAATCAGCCCCAGCATTTT. This gives the protein CAWSVLRNQPQHF.

J is TRBJ2-3 and V is TRBV7-3; D is ambiguous. The length of the CDR3 is 15 residues. Germline CDR1 reads SGHTA; CDR2 reads FQGTGA. V gave up 1 base and J gave up 1 base, with 9 bases separating them. The chain's CDR3 is CASSLSGWGTDTQYF. CDR3 coding DNA: TGTGCCAGCAGCTTAAGCGGCTGGGGCACAGATACGCAGTATTTT.

The chain employs TRBV7-8 and TRBJ1-6; D not resolved. The CDR3 has 17 amino acids. CDR1 and CDR2 (germline): SGHVS, FQNEAQ. Deletions cut 5 bases from V and 0 bases from J, with 14 bases between. In nucleotides, the CDR3 is TGTGCCAGCAGCGCGCAACAGTACCCCTCCTATAATTCACCCCTCCACTTT. Its protein product is CASSAQQYPSYNSPLHF.

The chain combines TRBV6-5 with TRBJ1-5; 10 bases line up with TRBD1. With 10 bases clipped from V and 7 bases from J, the junction kept 4 bases outside the gene matches. Germline CDR1 and CDR2: MNHEY and SVGAGI. The CDR3 covers 12 residues. The CDR3 is CATRQGAQPQHF. For the CDR3, the DNA is TGTGCCACCCGACAGGGGGCGCAGCCCCAGCATTTT.

The chain employs TRBV29-1 and TRBJ2-3; TRBD1 matches at 8 bases. Germline assignment: CDR1 SQVTM and CDR2 ANQGSEA. V was pared by 7 bases and J by 5 bases, with 11 bases of the junction left unmatched. This CDR3 region has 14 residues. CDR3 sequence reads: CSARTRGQRDTQYF. CDR3 in DNA: TGCAGCGCGCGCACCAGGGGGCAGAGAGATACGCAGTATTTT.